The 9 T cell receptor beta chains below all came from one sample that was sequenced in a study of cytomegalovirus exposure and HLA in healthy donors. The assay was immunoSEQ multiplex PCR, and TCRdb's table has in-frame clones only and misses some. The sample shows roughly 130,000 clones, 70% to 90% of them seen only once. Sequenced material: PBMCs. The receptors here all came from a woman under 40 in good health and CMV-seropositive.

The chain recombines TRBV7-2 with TRBJ2-4; no definite D call. CDR1 is SGHTA, CDR2 FQGNSA, per germline. V lost 5 bases, J lost 0 bases, and 8 bases lay in between. CDR3 length equals 14 residues. The CDR3 here is CASSPQLAKNIQYF. The CDR3 DNA reads TGTGCCAGCAGCCCACAATTAGCCAAAAACATTCAGTACTTC. The whole variable domain, remainder taken from reference TRBV7-2 and TRBJ2-4, is GAGVSQSPSNKVTEKGKDVELRCDPISGHTALYWYRQSLGQGLEFLIYFQGNSAPDKSGLPSDRFSAERTGGSVSTLTIQRTQQEDSAVYLCASSPQLAKNIQYFGAGTRLSVL.

The J gene is TRBJ2-2, the V gene TRBV6-5; 9 positions match TRBD1. This CDR3 is 16 amino acids long. Germline V CDR1 and CDR2: MNHEY, SVGAGI. V lost 2 bases and J lost 3; bases outside the gene matches: 4. For the CDR3, the DNA is TGTGCCAGCAGTTACACCACAGGGGGCGACACCGGGGAGCTGTTTTTT. This encodes CASSYTTGGDTGELFF.

The J gene is TRBJ2-7, the V gene TRBV19; D uncertain. V shed 3 bases and J shed 0 bases, with 6 bases lying between them. The CDR3 length is 13 residues. The V gene's germline CDR1 is LNHDA and CDR2 SQIVND (reference sequence). CDR3 bases: TGTGCCAGTAGTATCAGGTTCTCCTACGAGCAGTACTTC. This codes for CASSIRFSYEQYF.

V and J are TRBV7-2 and TRBJ2-1, with 8 bases that match TRBD2. This CDR3 has 17 residues. The germline CDR1 and CDR2 sequences are SGHTA and FQGNSA. V dropped 5 bases and J dropped 6; count of bases not matched to a gene: 15. In DNA form, the CDR3 reads TGTGCCAGCAGCCCCGGGGGGGTCCCCTCTACAGGCAATGAGCAGTTCTTC. This gives the protein CASSPGGVPSTGNEQFF.

The chain employs TRBV7-9 and TRBJ2-3; possibly TRBD2 for D (6 bases). V shed 5 bases and J shed 9 bases, with 24 bases lying between them. The CDR3 is 16 residues long. The germline gives CDR1 SEHNR, CDR2 FQNEAQ (reference sequence). The CDR3 coding sequence is TGTGCCAGCAGCCAAGGCCCCGGGAGTGGGCGAGAAACGCAGTATTTT. Protein product: CASSQGPGSGRETQYF.

This clone was detected only a few times. In DNA form, the CDR3 reads TGCGCCAGCAGCCAATTGAACATGGGCCTGAATGAAAAACTGTTTTTT. This gives the protein CASSQLNMGLNEKLFF. V usage is TRBV4-1 and J usage is TRBJ1-4; D uncertain. V lost 2 bases and J 5 bases, leaving 15 bases between the germline ends. CDR3 length: 16 residues. Germline V lookup: CDR1 MGHRA, CDR2 YSYEKL.

The chain is built from TRBV15 and TRBJ1-2, with TRBD1 identical over 7 bases. Germline-derived CDR1 and CDR2 are LNHNV and YYDKDF (reference sequence). J lost 8 bases, V lost 6 bases, and 9 bases had no gene match. This CDR3 contains 13 residues. The CDR3 sequence: CATSPDRVGGYTF. The CDR3 region has the DNA TGTGCCACCAGTCCCGACAGGGTTGGAGGCTACACCTTC.

The count of this clone is one. The chain has TRBV7-9 and TRBJ2-7; D may be TRBD2 (5 bases). This CDR3 region has 17 residues. Trimming removed 3 bases at V and 0 bases at J, with 18 bases between. Germline V gene data show CDR1 as SEHNR and CDR2 as FQNEAQ (reference sequence). The CDR3 loop reads CASSFLPTERYSYEQYF. CDR3 sequence (DNA): TGTGCCAGCAGCTTTCTCCCCACTGAGCGGTACTCCTACGAGCAGTACTTC.

The V gene is TRBV4-1, the J gene TRBJ2-1; 7 nucleotides line up with TRBD1. Germline lookup yields CDR1 MGHRA and CDR2 YSYEKL. There are 13 residues in the CDR3. The V and J ends lost 2 bases and 7 bases, in that order; junction bases with no gene match: 2. The CDR3 DNA follows: TGCGCCAGCAGCCAAAGGACAGGTAATGAGCAGTTCTTC. Protein: CASSQRTGNEQFF.